This entry features one T cell receptor (beta chain) sequence. Its antigen remains unknown. Method: immunoSEQ multiplex PCR; TCRdb's copy keeps in-frame clones and lacks some. The sample consists of approximately 94,000 clones, around four fifths of them appearing once. V lost 1 base, J lost 8 bases, and 15 bases lay in between. Germline values: CDR1 SGHDT, CDR2 YYEEEE. CDR3 length: 14 amino acids. Collection of blood occurred at baseline, at cycle 4 day 1, and at cycle 7 day 1. The sample originates from a study of OX40 agonist ivuxolimab in advanced cancers. Study-wide points: At 0.1 to 3.0 mg/kg, clonal expansion of CD4+ and CD8+ blood T cells had occurred by week 6. Individuals who were partial responders at 0.1-3.0 mg/kg had clonal expansion that ranked among the lowest.

This chain uses TRBV5-6 with TRBJ1-2; D uncertain. The clonotype was recovered from an adult with an advanced solid tumor such as melanoma, head and neck, liver or kidney cancer. The specimen comprised CD4+ or CD8+ T cells sorted from blood, sampled in a trial of the OX40 agonist ivuxolimab. CDR3 sequence (DNA): TGTGCCAGCAGCTTGAGAATCGCGGTCTGGGGCTACACCTTC. Its translation is CASSLRIAVWGYTF. Supplemented by reference TRBV5-6 and TRBJ1-2, the full variable domain reads DAGVTQSPTHLIKTRGQQVTLRCSPKSGHDTVSWYQQALGQGPQFIFQYYEEEERQRGNFPDRFSGHQFPNYSSELNVNALLLGDSALYLCASSLRIAVWGYTFGSGTRLTVV.